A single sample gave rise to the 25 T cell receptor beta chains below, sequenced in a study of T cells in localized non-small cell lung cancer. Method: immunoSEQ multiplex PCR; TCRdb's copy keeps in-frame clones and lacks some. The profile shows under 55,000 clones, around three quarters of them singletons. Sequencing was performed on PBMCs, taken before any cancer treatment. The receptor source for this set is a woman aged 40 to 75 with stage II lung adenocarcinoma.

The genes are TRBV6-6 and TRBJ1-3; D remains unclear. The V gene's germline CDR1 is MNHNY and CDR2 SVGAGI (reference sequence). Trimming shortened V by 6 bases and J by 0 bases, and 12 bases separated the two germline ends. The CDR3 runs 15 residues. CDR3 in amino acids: CASRGRRNSGNTIYF. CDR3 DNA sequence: TGTGCCAGCAGGGGAAGACGGAACTCTGGAAACACCATATATTTT.

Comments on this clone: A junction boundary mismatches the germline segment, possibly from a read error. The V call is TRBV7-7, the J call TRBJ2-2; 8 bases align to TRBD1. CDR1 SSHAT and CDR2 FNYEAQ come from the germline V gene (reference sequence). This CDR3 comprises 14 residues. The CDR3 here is CASSLTGATGELFF. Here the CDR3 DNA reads TGTGCTAGCAGCTTGACAGGGGCCACCGGGGAGCTGTTTTTT.

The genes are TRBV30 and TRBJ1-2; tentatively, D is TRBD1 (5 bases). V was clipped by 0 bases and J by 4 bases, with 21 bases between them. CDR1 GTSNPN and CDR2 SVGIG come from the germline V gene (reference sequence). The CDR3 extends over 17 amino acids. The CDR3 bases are TGTGCCTGGAGTGTACCGGAGGGTAGCTTGGGGGTCTATGGCTACACCTTC. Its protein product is CAWSVPEGSLGVYGYTF.

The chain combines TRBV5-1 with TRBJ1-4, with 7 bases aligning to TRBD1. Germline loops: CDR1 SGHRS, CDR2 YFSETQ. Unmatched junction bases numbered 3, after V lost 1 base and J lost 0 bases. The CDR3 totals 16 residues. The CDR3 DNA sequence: TGCGCCAGCAGCTTGCGAGACAGGGCAACTAATGAAAAACTGTTTTTT. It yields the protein CASSLRDRATNEKLFF.

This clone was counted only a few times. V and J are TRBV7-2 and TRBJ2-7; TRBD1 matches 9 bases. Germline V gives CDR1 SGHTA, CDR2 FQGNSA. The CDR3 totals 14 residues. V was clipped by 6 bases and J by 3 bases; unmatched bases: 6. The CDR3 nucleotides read TGTGCCAGCAGTTCCGGGACAGGGATCTACGAGCAGTACTTC. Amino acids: CASSSGTGIYEQYF.

The CDR3 DNA follows: TGTGCCAGCAGTTTAGGTCAGGCCAAAAACATTCAGTACTTC. As protein: CASSLGQAKNIQYF. The chain has TRBV28 and TRBJ2-4; D gene ambiguous. Germline lookup yields CDR1 MDHEN and CDR2 SYDVKM. V lost 2 bases and J lost 1, with 6 bases in between. The CDR3 runs 14 residues.

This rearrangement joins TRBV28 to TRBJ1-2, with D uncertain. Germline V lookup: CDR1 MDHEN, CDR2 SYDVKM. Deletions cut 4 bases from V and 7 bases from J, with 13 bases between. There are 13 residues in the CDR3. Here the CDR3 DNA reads TGTGCCAGCAGTTCAGTAAGGCGGGCTGGCTACACCTTC. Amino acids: CASSSVRRAGYTF.

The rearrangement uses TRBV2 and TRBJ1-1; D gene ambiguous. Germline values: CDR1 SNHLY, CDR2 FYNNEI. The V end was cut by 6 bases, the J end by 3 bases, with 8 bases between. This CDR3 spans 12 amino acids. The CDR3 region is CASSLLDTEAFF. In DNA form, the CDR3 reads TGTGCCAGCAGCCTCTTGGACACTGAAGCTTTCTTT.

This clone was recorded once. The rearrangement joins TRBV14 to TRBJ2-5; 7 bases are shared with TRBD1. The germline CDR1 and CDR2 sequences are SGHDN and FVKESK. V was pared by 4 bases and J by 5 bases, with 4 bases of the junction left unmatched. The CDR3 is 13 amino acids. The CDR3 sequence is CASSRQGYETQYF. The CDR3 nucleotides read TGTGCCAGCAGCCGACAGGGTTACGAGACCCAGTACTTC.

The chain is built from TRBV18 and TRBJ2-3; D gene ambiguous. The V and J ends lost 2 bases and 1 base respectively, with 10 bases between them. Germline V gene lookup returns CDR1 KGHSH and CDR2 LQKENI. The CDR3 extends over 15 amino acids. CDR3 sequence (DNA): TGTGCCAGCTCACCATCCCGCGACGGCACAGATACGCAGTATTTT. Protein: CASSPSRDGTDTQYF.

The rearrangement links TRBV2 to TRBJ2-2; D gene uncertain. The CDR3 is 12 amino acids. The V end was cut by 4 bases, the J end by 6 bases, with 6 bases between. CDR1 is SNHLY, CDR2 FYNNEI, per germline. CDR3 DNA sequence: TGTGCCAGCAGTGTTGGAGCCGGGGAGCTGTTTTTT. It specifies CASSVGAGELFF.

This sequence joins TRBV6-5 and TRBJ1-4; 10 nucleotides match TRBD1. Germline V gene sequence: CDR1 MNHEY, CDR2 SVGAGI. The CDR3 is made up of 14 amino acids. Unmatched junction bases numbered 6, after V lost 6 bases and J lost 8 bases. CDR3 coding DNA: TGTGCCAGCAGCAGGGACAGGGGAAGGGAAAAACTGTTTTTT. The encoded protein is CASSRDRGREKLFF.

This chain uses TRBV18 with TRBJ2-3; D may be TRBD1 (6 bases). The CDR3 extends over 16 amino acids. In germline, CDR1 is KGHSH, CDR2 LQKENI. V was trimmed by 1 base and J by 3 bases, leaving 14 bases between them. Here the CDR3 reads CASSPLMRGNTDTQYF. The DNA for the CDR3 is TGTGCCAGCTCACCACTAATGAGGGGGAATACAGATACGCAGTATTTT. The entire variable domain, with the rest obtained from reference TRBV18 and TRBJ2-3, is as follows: NAGVMQNPRHLVRRRGQEARLRCSPMKGHSHVYWYRQLPEEGLKFMVYLQKENIIDESGMPKERFSAEFPKEGPSILRIQQVVRGDSAAYFCASSPLMRGNTDTQYFGPGTRLTVL.

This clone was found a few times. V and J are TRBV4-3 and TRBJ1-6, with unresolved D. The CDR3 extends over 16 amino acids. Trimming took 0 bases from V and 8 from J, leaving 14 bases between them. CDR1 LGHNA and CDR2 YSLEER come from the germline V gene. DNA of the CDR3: TGCGCCAGCAGCCAAGAGGCTAAGGGAGGGTATTCACCCCTCCACTTT. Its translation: CASSQEAKGGYSPLHF.

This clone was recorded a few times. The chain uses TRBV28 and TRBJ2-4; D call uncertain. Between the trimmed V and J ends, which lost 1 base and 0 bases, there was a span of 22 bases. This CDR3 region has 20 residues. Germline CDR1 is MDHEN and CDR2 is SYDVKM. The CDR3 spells CASSLYRVGNNILAKNIQYF. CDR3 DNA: TGTGCCAGCAGTTTATATCGGGTGGGGAACAACATTCTAGCCAAAAACATTCAGTACTTC.

CDR3 nucleotide sequence: TGTGCCAGCAGCTTGTTTGGCGTGCGTTCGAATGAGCAGTTCTTC. This gives the protein CASSLFGVRSNEQFF. The genes are TRBV5-6 and TRBJ2-1, with D uncertain. The CDR3 loop spans 15 amino acids. From germline, CDR1 is SGHDT and CDR2 YYEEEE. The V end was cut by 1 base, the J end by 7 bases, with 15 bases between.

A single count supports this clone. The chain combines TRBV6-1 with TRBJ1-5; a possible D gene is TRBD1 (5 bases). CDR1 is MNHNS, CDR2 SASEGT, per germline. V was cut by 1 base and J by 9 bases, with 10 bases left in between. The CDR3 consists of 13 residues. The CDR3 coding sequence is TGTGCCAGCAGTGAAGAGGGGCCTGGGCCCCAGCATTTT. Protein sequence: CASSEEGPGPQHF.

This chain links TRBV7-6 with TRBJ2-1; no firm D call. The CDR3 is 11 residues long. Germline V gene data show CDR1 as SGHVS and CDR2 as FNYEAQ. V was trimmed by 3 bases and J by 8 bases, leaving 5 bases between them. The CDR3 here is CASSLGDEQFF. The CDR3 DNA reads TGTGCCAGCAGCTTGGGTGATGAGCAGTTCTTC.

For the CDR3, the DNA is TGTGCCAGCAGCTTTAGGAACATGAACACTGAAGCTTTCTTT. Encoded protein: CASSFRNMNTEAFF. The chain carries TRBV14 and TRBJ1-1; D gene uncertain. The V and J ends lost 5 bases and 0 bases respectively, with 10 bases between them. Germline V CDR1 and CDR2: SGHDN, FVKESK. The CDR3 length is 14 residues.

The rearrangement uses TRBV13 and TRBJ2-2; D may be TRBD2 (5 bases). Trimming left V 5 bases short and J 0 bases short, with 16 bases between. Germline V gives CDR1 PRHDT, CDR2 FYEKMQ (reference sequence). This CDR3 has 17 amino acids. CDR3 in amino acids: CASSPLGGASNTGELFF. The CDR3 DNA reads TGTGCCAGCAGCCCTCTCGGAGGAGCCTCGAACACCGGGGAGCTGTTTTTT.

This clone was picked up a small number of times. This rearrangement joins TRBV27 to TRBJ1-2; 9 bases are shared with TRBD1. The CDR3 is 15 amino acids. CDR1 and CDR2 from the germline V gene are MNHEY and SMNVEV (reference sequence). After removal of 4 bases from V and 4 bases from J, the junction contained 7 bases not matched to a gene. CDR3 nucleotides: TGTGCCAGCAGTTCGCCCGGGACAGGGTCCTATGGCTACACCTTC. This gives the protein CASSSPGTGSYGYTF.

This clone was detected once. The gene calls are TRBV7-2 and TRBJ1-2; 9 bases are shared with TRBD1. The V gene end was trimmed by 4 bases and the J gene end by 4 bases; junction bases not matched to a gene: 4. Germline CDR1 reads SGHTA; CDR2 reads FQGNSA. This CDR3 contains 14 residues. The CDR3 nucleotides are TGTGCCAGCAGCTCGGACAGGGGAGGCTATGGCTACACCTTC. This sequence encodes CASSSDRGGYGYTF.

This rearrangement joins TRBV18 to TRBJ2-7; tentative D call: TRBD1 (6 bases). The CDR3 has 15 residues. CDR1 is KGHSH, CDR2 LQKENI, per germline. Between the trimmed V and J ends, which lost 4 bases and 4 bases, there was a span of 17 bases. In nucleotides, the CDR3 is TGTGCCAGCTCACGACCAGGTTTTGGGACATACGAGCAGTACTTC. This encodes CASSRPGFGTYEQYF.

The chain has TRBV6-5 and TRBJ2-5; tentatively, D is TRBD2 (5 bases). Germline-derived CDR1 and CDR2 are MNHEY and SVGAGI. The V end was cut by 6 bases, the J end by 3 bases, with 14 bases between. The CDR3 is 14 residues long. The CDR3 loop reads CASRRIWGEETQYF. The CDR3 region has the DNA TGTGCCAGCAGGCGAATTTGGGGAGAAGAGACCCAGTACTTC.

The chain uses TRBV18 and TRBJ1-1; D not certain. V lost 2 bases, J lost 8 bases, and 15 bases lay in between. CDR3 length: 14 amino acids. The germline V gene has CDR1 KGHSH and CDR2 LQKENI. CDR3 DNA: TGTGCCAGCTCACCAGTGGACTCCACGGCGGAAGCTTTCTTT. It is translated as CASSPVDSTAEAFF.